This T cell receptor (beta chain) was documented in a study of T cell responses to AZD1222 COVID-19 vaccine (dated by TCRdb to about 2021). A note on the overall study: AZD1222 recipients given second doses at about 4 weeks or at about 12 weeks were pooled, since spike-specific TCR depth and breadth were not found to differ between the two schedules. A total of roughly 240 trial participants underwent TCR sequencing, of whom nearly 210 received two doses of AZD1222 and about 25 received two doses of the MenACWY control vaccine. Trial participants were enrolled by age into 18-55, 56-69 and 70-plus year subgroups, with about 150, 28 and 57 TCR-sequenced participants respectively.

The CDR3 holds 15 amino acids from the cysteine to the phenylalanine. Only the CDR3 DNA is retained, 45 bases long and in frame from the first base. The germline V and J ends show losses of 4 bases and 0 bases respectively, and no gene match explains 2 bases of the junction. The CDR1 and CDR2 encoded by the germline V gene (reference sequence) are SEHNR and FQNEAQ. The CDR3 regions of human TCRbeta chains were analyzed by immunosequencing. The paper's processing steps were these. TCRs in the repertoires were compared against a reference library of SARS-CoV-2-specific TCRs that had been generated with the MIRA antigen-specificity platform. Breadth was defined as the fraction of unique TCRs that were SARS-CoV-2-associated, and depth was defined as the fraction of total T cells that were SARS-CoV-2-associated. Each spike-specific TCR was assigned to its reactive spike region and to a CD4 or CD8 class using the MIRA data. Log10-transformed breadth and depth values were compared by one-way ANOVA with Sidak's multiple comparisons tests. This is the immuneACCESS table as TCRdb keeps it, with only in-frame sequences that have V and J called. A part of the clones is gone; compared with another copy, unresolved V genes explain less than half, and the rest is unexplained. V, J and clone size were drawn from that table, and D and trimming were deduced from the DNA. The sample table shows more than 85,000 clones, and 88% are seen once. 9.1% of the sample is taken by the ten largest.

The time point label, read with the paper, signifies: baseline before first vaccination. The vaccinee samples were drawn from two UK trials, COV001 and COV002, one of which was a single-blind randomized controlled phase 2/3 trial testing AZD1222 (ChAdOx1 nCoV-19) in healthy adults. For TCRbeta chain sequencing, PBMC samples from trial participants were taken at day 0 and at day 28 after the second dose. Comments on this clone: This receptor's antigen is unknown. Base qualities are not at hand, and no much larger clone is one base apart.

What the research found in general, with its limitations: Participants were mostly white British and included more females than males, and it was suggested by the authors that clonal diversity may have been underestimated. Vaccine-associated CD4 TCRs spanned the whole spike protein, with dominant responses in regions 160-218 and 743-854. After two AZD1222 doses, spike-specific TCR breadth and depth were significantly higher than at day 0 and than in MenACWY recipients. No day 14 peak-response samples were available, so repertoires were characterized only after the peak T cell response. Only a handful of AZD1222 recipients were SARS-CoV-2 seropositive at baseline, limiting conclusions about previously exposed vaccinees. Nearly half of unique spike-specific TCRs reportedly recognized epitopes outside regions mutated in the B.1.351 and B.1.1.7 variants. The 56-69-year group was small, and its depth increase did not reach significance, likely because of low power.

This receptor was taken from an adult in good health. The specimen comprised peripheral blood, sampled on day 0 of AZD1222 vaccination. The chain is encoded by TRBV7-9 joined to TRBJ1-3; 8 middle bases align to TRBD1. The DNA is as follows: TGTGCCAGCAGCTCGGACAGGGCCTCTGGAAACACCATATATTTT. This translates into CASSSDRASGNTIYF. The variable domain in full, with residues beyond the CDR3 obtained from the reference TRBV7-9 and TRBJ1-3 genes, is DTGVSQNPRHKITKRGQNVTFRCDPISEHNRLYWYRQTLGQGPEFLTYFQNEAQLEKSRLLSDRFSAERPKGSFSTLEIQRTEQGDSAMYLCASSSDRASGNTIYFGEGSWLTVV.